Following are 20 T cell receptor beta chains from one sample sequenced in a study of cytomegalovirus exposure and HLA in healthy donors. Primers for the PCR totalled 60 Vbeta and 13 Jbeta. Data came from immunoSEQ multiplex PCR; TCRdb stores just in-frame clones and leaves some out. In the table there are some 110,000 clones, approximately 83% of which are singletons. Sequenced sample: PBMCs. These receptors were taken from a man between 18 and 29 years old in good health and CMV-seronegative.

The chain joins TRBV2 to TRBJ1-2, with no clear D. V was trimmed by 1 base and J by 8 bases, leaving 14 bases between them. The CDR3 runs 14 residues. The germline V gene encodes CDR1 SNHLY and CDR2 FYNNEI. The CDR3 here is CASSEGRRARGYTF. The CDR3 nucleotides are TGTGCCAGCAGTGAAGGGCGGAGGGCGCGAGGCTACACCTTC.

The genes are TRBV10-2 and TRBJ2-2, with 12 bases aligning to TRBD2. The CDR3 has 15 residues. V lost 6 bases to trimming and J lost 3 bases; unmatched junction nucleotides: 2. Looked up from germline, CDR1 is WSHSY and CDR2 is SAAADI. The CDR3 here is CASSLAGGHTGELFF. CDR3 coding DNA: TGCGCCAGCAGCCTAGCGGGAGGGCACACCGGGGAGCTGTTTTTT.

The genes are TRBV9 and TRBJ2-3, with TRBD2 identical over 10 bases. J was trimmed by 9 bases and V by 0 bases; bases with no gene match: 4. The CDR3 loop spans 14 amino acids. From germline, CDR1 is SGDLS and CDR2 YYNGEE. CDR3 in DNA: TGTGCCAGCAGCGTAGGAAATAGCGGGAGGACGCAGTATTTT. Protein product: CASSVGNSGRTQYF.

The rearrangement links TRBV4-1 to TRBJ2-7; 14 bases map to TRBD2. Per the germline V gene, CDR1 is MGHRA and CDR2 is YSYEKL. The CDR3 runs 14 residues. V trimming: 4 bases; J trimming: 7 bases; junction bases outside the gene matches: 3. CDR3 residues: CASSRLAGGPEQYF. As DNA, the CDR3 is TGCGCCAGCAGCCGACTAGCGGGAGGGCCGGAGCAGTACTTC.

This chain links TRBV29-1 with TRBJ2-5, with 8 bases that match TRBD1. The CDR3 totals 14 residues. Losses at the gene ends were 6 bases for V and 4 bases for J; bases not matched to a gene: 10. Germline CDR1 is SQVTM and CDR2 is ANQGSEA. The CDR3 protein is CSVWGQGAGETQYF. CDR3 nucleotide sequence: TGCAGCGTCTGGGGGCAGGGGGCGGGAGAGACCCAGTACTTC.

Only a few counts were recorded for this clone. This sequence joins TRBV30 and TRBJ2-1; TRBD2 agrees at 13 bases. In germline, CDR1 is GTSNPN, CDR2 SVGIG (reference sequence). The CDR3 length is 13 residues. V trimming: 7 bases; J trimming: 7 bases; junction bases outside the gene matches: 4. CDR3: CASLAGGSNEQFF. DNA for the CDR3: TGTGCCTCACTAGCGGGAGGGTCAAATGAGCAGTTCTTC.

The J gene is TRBJ2-1, the V gene TRBV29-1; 12 nucleotides match TRBD2. CDR3 size: 16 residues. Germline CDR1 reads SQVTM; CDR2 reads ANQGSEA. The V and J ends lost 6 bases and 8 bases, in that order; junction bases with no gene match: 14. CDR3 in amino acids: CSVIGLAGSRGDEQFF. DNA for the CDR3: TGCAGCGTAATAGGACTAGCGGGGTCGAGGGGGGATGAGCAGTTCTTC.

The chain joins TRBV7-2 to TRBJ1-1; 7 bases are shared with TRBD1. J was trimmed by 4 bases and V by 4 bases; bases with no gene match: 6. Germline-derived CDR1 and CDR2 are SGHTA and FQGNSA. CDR3 length equals 14 residues. The CDR3 DNA is TGTGCCAGCAGCTCAGAGACAGGGAGCACTGAAGCTTTCTTT. Translated, it gives CASSSETGSTEAFF.

This chain links TRBV19 with TRBJ2-1; tentatively, D is TRBD1 (6 bases). The CDR3 is 17 amino acids. Trimming removed 5 bases at V and 0 bases at J, with 17 bases between. CDR1 LNHDA and CDR2 SQIVND come from the germline V gene (reference sequence). In nucleotides, the CDR3 is TGTGCCAGTAGTTCCACTCCAGGGGTTTTCTCCTACAATGAGCAGTTCTTC. Amino acids: CASSSTPGVFSYNEQFF.

This chain links TRBV7-8 with TRBJ2-5; a weak D match, TRBD2 (5 bases). The CDR3 covers 14 residues. Trimming removed 1 base from V and 5 bases from J, with 11 bases in between. Germline loops: CDR1 SGHVS, CDR2 FQNEAQ. This CDR3 is CASSLVASSETQYF. The CDR3 DNA sequence: TGTGCCAGCAGCTTAGTTGCTAGCAGCGAGACCCAGTACTTC.

The chain links TRBV11-2 to TRBJ1-1, with D unresolved. Per the germline V gene, CDR1 is SGHAT and CDR2 is FQNNGV. This CDR3 region has 14 residues. The V and J ends lost 4 bases and 5 bases respectively, with 14 bases between them. DNA of the CDR3: TGTGCCAGCAGCTCCTTTGGCCGGGAGACTGAAGCTTTCTTT. This sequence encodes CASSSFGRETEAFF. Drawing the rest from reference TRBV11-2 and TRBJ1-1, the complete variable domain is EAGVAQSPRYKIIEKRQSVAFWCNPISGHATLYWYQQILGQGPKLLIQFQNNGVVDDSQLPKDRFSAERLKGVDSTLKIQPAKLEDSAVYLCASSSFGRETEAFFGQGTRLTVV.

The chain joins TRBV7-3 to TRBJ2-3, with D possibly TRBD2 on 6 matching bases. The V gene's germline CDR1 is SGHTA and CDR2 FQGTGA. CDR3 length: 14 residues. V gave up 3 bases and J gave up 2 bases, with 9 bases separating them. The CDR3: CASSLGTVTDTQYF. Here the CDR3 DNA reads TGTGCCAGCAGCTTGGGGACTGTCACAGATACGCAGTATTTT. Variable domain in full (rest from reference TRBV7-3 and TRBJ2-3): GAGVSQTPSNKVTEKGKYVELRCDPISGHTALYWYRQSLGQGPEFLIYFQGTGAADDSGLPNDRFFAVRPEGSVSTLKIQRTERGDSAVYLCASSLGTVTDTQYFGPGTRLTVL.

The chain has TRBV6-5 and TRBJ1-1; 9 nucleotides line up with TRBD1. Germline CDR1 is MNHEY and CDR2 is SVGAGI. There are 14 residues in the CDR3. Trimming at V came to 2 bases and at J to 8 bases, leaving 6 bases not matched to a gene. The chain's CDR3 is CASSYRTGAGEAFF. The DNA for the CDR3 is TGTGCCAGCAGTTACCGGACAGGGGCCGGGGAAGCTTTCTTT.

This clone was seen a few times. The rearrangement joins TRBV19 to TRBJ1-5; no reliable D call. The CDR3 spans 14 residues. V lost 9 bases, J lost 0 bases, and 12 bases lay in between. CDR1 and CDR2 from the germline V gene are LNHDA and SQIVND (reference sequence). DNA for the CDR3: TGTGCCAGCAAACAGCAGTATAGCAATCAGCCCCAGCATTTT. Translated, it gives CASKQQYSNQPQHF.

V and J are TRBV19 and TRBJ1-2; possibly TRBD1 for D (6 bases). The ends were cut back, 3 bases at V and 3 bases at J, with 8 bases in the middle. The CDR3 is 13 residues long. Germline CDR1 LNHDA, CDR2 SQIVND (reference sequence). The CDR3 is CASSIRTDYGYTF. The CDR3 region has the DNA TGTGCCAGTAGTATTAGGACAGACTATGGCTACACCTTC.

The V gene is TRBV6-6, the J gene TRBJ1-6; D perhaps matches TRBD1 (5 bases). Germline loops: CDR1 MNHNY, CDR2 SVGAGI (reference sequence). V gave up 6 bases and J gave up 8 bases, with 14 bases separating them. CDR3 length: 14 amino acids. As DNA, the CDR3 is TGTGCCAGCAGCCCTCGGGGGGAAGATTCACCCCTCCACTTT. This codes for CASSPRGEDSPLHF.

The chain joins TRBV30 to TRBJ1-1; tentatively, D is TRBD1 (6 bases). V was clipped by 1 base and J by 3 bases, with 9 bases between them. The length of the CDR3 is 13 residues. CDR1 and CDR2 (germline): GTSNPN, SVGIG (reference sequence). The CDR3 region has the DNA TGTGCCTGGAGTGGACAGGCCTACACTGAAGCTTTCTTT. Translation: CAWSGQAYTEAFF.

The chain combines TRBV6-6 with TRBJ2-7; TRBD1 matches 7 bases. The CDR3 length is 15 residues. CDR1 MNHNY and CDR2 SVGAGI come from the germline V gene (reference sequence). V lost 1 base to trimming and J lost 4 bases; unmatched junction nucleotides: 7. The CDR3, as DNA: TGTGCCAGCAGTTACTTAGGGGGCGACGGATACGAGCAGTACTTC. Amino acid sequence: CASSYLGGDGYEQYF.

V usage is TRBV7-2 and J usage is TRBJ1-3; TRBD1 agrees at 11 bases. Germline V gene data show CDR1 as SGHTA and CDR2 as FQGNSA. With 5 bases clipped from V and 3 bases from J, the junction kept 6 bases outside the gene matches. The CDR3 has 16 amino acids. The CDR3 sequence is CASSQRTGGLGNTIYF. Here the CDR3 DNA reads TGTGCCAGCAGCCAAAGGACAGGGGGCCTTGGAAACACCATATATTTT.

This rearrangement joins TRBV20-1 to TRBJ2-7, with D uncertain. CDR3 length: 11 residues. In germline, CDR1 is DFQATT, CDR2 SNEGSKA (reference sequence). V lost 3 bases, J lost 6 bases, and 9 bases lay in between. CDR3 sequence: CSASPLAEQYF. Here the CDR3 DNA reads TGCAGTGCTAGTCCCCTGGCCGAGCAGTACTTC.